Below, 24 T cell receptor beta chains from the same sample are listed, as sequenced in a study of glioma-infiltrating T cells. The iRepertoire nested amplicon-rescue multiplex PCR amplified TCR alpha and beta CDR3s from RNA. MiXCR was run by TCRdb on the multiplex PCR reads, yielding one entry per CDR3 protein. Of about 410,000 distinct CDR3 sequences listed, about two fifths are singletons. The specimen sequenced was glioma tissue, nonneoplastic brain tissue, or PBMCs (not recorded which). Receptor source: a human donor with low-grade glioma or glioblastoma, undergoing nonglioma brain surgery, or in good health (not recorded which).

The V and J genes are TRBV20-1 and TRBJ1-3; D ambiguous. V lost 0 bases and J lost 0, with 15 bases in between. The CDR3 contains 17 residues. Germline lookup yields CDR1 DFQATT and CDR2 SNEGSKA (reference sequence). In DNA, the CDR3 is TGCAGTGCTAGAGATGCAGCAGTCCGAGGCTCTGGAAACACCATATATTTT. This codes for CSARDAAVRGSGNTIYF.

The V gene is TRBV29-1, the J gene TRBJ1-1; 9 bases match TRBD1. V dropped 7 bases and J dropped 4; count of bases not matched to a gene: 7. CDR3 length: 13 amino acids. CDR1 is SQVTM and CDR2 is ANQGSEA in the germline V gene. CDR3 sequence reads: CSGRTGEGTEAFF. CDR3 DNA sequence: TGCAGCGGCCGGACAGGGGAGGGCACTGAAGCTTTCTTT.

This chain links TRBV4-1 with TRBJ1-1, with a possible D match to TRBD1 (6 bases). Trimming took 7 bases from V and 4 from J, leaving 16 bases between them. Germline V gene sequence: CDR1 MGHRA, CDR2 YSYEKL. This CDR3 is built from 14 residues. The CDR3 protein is CASTELQGSTEAFF. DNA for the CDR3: TGCGCCAGCACCGAATTACAGGGAAGCACTGAAGCTTTCTTT.

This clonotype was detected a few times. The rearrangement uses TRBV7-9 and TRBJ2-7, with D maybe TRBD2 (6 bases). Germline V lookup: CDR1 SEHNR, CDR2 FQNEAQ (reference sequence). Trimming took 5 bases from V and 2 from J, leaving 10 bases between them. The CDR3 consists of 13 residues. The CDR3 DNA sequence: TGTGCCAGCAGCGCCGGACTACCCTACGAGCAGTACTTC. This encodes CASSAGLPYEQYF.

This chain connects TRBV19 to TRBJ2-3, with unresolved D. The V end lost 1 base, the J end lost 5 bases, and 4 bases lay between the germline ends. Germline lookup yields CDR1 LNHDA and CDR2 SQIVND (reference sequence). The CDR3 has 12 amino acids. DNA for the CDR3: TGTGCCAGTAGTATAGTTGGAGATACGCAGTATTTT. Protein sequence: CASSIVGDTQYF.

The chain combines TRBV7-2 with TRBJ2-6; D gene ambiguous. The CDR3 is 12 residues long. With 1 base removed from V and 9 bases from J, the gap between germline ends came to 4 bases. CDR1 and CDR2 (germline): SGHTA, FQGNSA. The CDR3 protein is CASSLVVNVLTF. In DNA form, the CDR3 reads TGTGCCAGCAGCTTAGTAGTCAACGTCCTGACTTTC.

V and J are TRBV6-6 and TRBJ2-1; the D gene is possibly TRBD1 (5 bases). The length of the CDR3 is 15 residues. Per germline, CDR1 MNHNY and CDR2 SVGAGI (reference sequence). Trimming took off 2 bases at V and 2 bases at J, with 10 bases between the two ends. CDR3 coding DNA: TGTGCCAGCAGTTACATACCAGGGCCCTACAATGAGCAGTTCTTC. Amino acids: CASSYIPGPYNEQFF.

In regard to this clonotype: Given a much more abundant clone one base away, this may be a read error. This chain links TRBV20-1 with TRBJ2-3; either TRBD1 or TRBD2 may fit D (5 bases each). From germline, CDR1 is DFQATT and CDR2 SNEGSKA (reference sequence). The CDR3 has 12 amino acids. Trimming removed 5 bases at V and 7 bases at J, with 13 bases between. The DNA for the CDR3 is TGCAGTGCTGGGACGAGGCGGCATACGCAGTATTTT. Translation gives CSAGTRRHTQYF.

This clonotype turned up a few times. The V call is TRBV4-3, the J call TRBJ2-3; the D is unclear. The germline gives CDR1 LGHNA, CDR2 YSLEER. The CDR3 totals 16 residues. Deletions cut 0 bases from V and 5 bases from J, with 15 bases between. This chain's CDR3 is CASSQDLGVKRDTQYF. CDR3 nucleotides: TGCGCCAGCAGCCAAGATCTCGGCGTCAAGAGAGATACGCAGTATTTT.

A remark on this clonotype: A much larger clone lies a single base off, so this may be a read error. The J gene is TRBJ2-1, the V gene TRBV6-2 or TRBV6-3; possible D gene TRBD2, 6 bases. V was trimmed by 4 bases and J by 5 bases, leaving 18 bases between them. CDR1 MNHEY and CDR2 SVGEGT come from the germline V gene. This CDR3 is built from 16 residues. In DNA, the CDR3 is TGTGCCAGCAGTTCCCCACCGGGACTCAAGAACAATGAGCAGTTCTTC. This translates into CASSSPPGLKNNEQFF.

In DNA, the CDR3 is TGTGCCAGCAGCGTGGCGACAGACAATGAGCAGTTCTTC. Protein product: CASSVATDNEQFF. The chain uses TRBV9 and TRBJ2-1; possibly TRBD1 for D (5 bases). The CDR3 loop spans 13 amino acids. Germline CDR1 reads SGDLS; CDR2 reads YYNGEE. Trimming cost V 2 bases and J 5 bases, with 8 bases left between them.

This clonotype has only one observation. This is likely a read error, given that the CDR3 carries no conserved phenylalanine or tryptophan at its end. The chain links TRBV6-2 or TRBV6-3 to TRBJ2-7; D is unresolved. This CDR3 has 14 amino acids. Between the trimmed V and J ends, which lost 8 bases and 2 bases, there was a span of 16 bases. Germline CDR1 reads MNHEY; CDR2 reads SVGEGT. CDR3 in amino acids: CASALHSDPYEQYS. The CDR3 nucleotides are TGTGCCAGCGCACTACACAGTGACCCCTACGAGCAGTACTCC.

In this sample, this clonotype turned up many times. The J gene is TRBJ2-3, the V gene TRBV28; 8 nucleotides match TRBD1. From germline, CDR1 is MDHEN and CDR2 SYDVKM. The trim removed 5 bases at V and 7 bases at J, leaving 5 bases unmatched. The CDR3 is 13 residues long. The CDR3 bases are TGTGCCAGCAGTCCCGGACAGGGATATACGCAGTATTTT. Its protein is CASSPGQGYTQYF.

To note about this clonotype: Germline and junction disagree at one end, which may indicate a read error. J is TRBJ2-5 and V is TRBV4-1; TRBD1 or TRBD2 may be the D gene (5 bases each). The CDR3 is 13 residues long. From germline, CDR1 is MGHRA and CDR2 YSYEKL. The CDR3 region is CASSRSGQETLYF. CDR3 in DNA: TGCGCCAGCAGCCGAAGCGGACAAGAGACCCTGTACTTC.

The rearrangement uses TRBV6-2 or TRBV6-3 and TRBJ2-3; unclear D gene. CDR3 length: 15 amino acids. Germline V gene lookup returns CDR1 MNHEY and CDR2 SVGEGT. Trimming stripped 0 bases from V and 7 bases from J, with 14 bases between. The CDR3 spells CASSYSFGSTYTQYF. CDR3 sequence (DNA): TGTGCCAGCAGTTACTCTTTCGGGTCTACGTATACGCAGTATTTT.

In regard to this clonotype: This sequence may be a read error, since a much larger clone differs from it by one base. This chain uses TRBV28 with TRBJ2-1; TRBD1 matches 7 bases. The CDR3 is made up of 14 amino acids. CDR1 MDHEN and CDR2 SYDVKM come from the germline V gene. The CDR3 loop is CVSSLRQGWDEQFF. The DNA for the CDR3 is TGTGTCAGCAGTCTTAGACAGGGCTGGGATGAGCAGTTCTTC.

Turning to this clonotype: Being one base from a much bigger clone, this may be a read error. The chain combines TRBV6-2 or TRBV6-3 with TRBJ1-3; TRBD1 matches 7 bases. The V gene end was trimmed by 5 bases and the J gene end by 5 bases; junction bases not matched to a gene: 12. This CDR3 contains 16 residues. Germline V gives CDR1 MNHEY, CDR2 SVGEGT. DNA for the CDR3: TGTGCCAGCAGTCGCGACTTGGGGACAGCCAGAAACACCATATATTTT. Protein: CASSRDLGTARNTIYF.

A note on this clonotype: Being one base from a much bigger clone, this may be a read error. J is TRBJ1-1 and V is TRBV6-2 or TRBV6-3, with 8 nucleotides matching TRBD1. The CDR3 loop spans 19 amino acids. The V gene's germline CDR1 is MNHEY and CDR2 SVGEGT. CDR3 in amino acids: CESGDPSPDGQGHSTEAFF. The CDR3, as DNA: TGTGAGAGCGGAGATCCTTCCCCCGACGGACAGGGCCATAGCACTGAAGCTTTCTTT.

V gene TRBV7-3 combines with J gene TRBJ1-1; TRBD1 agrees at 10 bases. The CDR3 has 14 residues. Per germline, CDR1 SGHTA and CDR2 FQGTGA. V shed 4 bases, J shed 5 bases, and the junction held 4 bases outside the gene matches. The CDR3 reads CASSSTGGRTEAFF. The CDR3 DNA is TGTGCCAGCAGCTCGACAGGGGGCCGGACTGAAGCTTTCTTT.

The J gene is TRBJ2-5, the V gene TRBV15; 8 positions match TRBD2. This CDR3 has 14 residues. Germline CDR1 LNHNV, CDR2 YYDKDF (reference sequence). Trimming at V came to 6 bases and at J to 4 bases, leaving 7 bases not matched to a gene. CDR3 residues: CATSRLAGRETQYF. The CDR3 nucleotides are TGTGCCACCAGTAGATTAGCGGGACGAGAGACCCAGTACTTC.

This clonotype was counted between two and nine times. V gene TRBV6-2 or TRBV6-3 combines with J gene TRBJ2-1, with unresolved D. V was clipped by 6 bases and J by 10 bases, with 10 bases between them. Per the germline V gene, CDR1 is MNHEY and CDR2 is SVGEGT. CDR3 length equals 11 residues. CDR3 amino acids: CASRNSLEQFF. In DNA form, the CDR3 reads TGTGCCAGCAGGAACTCCCTGGAGCAGTTCTTC.

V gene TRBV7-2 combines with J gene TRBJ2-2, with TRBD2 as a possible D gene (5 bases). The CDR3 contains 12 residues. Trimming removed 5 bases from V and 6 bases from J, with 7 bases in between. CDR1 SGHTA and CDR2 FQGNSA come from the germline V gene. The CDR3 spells CASSPLAGELFF. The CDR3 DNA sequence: TGTGCCAGCAGCCCACTAGCCGGGGAGCTGTTTTTT.

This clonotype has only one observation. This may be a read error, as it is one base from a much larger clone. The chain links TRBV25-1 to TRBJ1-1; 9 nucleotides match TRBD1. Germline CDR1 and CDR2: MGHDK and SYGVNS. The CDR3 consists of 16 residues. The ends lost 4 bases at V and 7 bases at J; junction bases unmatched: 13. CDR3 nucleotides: TGTGCCAGCAGTGGATGGGGACAGGGAAGATGGAATGAAGCTTTCTTT. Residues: CASSGWGQGRWNEAFF.

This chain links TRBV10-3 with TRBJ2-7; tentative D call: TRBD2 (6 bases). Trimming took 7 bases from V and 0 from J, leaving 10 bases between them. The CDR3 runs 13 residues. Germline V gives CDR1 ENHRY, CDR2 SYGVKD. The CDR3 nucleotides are TGTGCCATCACGGCGGGAACCTCCTACGAGCAGTACTTC. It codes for CAITAGTSYEQYF.